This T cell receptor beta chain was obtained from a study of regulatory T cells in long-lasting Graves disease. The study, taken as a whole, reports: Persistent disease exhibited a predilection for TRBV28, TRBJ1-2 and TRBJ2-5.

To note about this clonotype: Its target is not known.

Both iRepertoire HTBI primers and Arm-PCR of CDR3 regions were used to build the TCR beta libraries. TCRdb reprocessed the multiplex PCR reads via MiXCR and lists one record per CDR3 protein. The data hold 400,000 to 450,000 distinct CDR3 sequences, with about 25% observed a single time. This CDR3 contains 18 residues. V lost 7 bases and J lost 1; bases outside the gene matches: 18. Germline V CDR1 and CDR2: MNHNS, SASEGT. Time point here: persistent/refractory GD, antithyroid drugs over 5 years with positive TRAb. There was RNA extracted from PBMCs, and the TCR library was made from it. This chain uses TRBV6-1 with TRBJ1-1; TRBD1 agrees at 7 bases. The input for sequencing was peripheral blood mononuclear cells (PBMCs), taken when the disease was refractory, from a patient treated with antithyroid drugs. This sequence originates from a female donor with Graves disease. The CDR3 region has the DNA TGTGCCAGCAACGGTCATCAGGGGGTCTCCCGCCCGAACACTGAAGCTTTCTTT. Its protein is CASNGHQGVSRPNTEAFF.